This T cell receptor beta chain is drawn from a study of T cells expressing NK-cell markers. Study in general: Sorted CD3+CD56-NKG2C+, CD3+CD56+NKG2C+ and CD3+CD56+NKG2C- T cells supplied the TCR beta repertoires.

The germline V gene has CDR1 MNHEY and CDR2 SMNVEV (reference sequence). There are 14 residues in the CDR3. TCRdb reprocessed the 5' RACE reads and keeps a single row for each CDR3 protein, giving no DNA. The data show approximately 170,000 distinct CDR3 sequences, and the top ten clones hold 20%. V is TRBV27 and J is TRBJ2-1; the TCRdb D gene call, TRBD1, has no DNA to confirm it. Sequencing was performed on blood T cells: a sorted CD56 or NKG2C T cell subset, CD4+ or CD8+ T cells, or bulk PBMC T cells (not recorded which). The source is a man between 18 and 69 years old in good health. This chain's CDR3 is CASSLYRGHGEQFF.